This T cell receptor beta chain was observed in a study of blood T cell repertoires in COVID-19. Source study methods: Amplification of reference gene primers was used by the study to estimate nucleated cell counts. Repertoires were generated with immunoSEQ multiplex PCR, while TCRdb's copy carries only in-frame clones and drops some. The DNA was the basis for D and trimming; V, J and clone size are from that table. The data contain 170,000 or so clones, around 80% of them singletons. Two negative PCRs, clearance, or symptom resolution had been documented for recovered Cohort 3 donors. The CDR3 totals 14 residues. The germline V gene encodes CDR1 ENHRY and CDR2 SYGVKD. V was cut by 10 bases and J by 2 bases, with 16 bases left in between.

This TCR came from a woman in her forties or fifties who had recovered from COVID-19. Sequencing was performed on PBMCs or T cells enriched from blood (not recorded which). This chain links TRBV10-3 with TRBJ2-3; D is perhaps TRBD2 (5 bases). The CDR3, as DNA: TGTGCCACCAGGCACGGGGAAATCACAGATACGCAGTATTTT. The encoded protein is CATRHGEITDTQYF.